These T cell receptor beta chains were read from a single sample in a study of cytomegalovirus exposure and HLA in healthy donors. Using immunoSEQ multiplex PCR, the repertoire was profiled, and TCRdb retains in-frame clones only, with some absent. The top ten clones hold more than 8.5% of a sample with 95,000 to 150,000 clones, roughly 65% of them seen once. Material: PBMCs. Every receptor here comes from a man aged 35 to 55 in good health and CMV-seropositive. Both conserved end residues are part of each CDR3. The order of the fields is clone size, V gene, D gene, J gene, CDR3 protein, CDR3 DNA. D genes are given only for firm matches. Clone size, where shown, is once, few, many, or a class for clones that have expanded.

size: once; V: TRBV6-5; D: .; J: TRBJ2-5; CDR3: CASSYGQGKGETQYF; DNA: TGTGCCAGCAGTTATGGTCAGGGAAAAGGAGAGACCCAGTACTTC
size: once; V: TRBV14; D: .; J: TRBJ2-3; CDR3: CASSQGTSSTDTQYF; DNA: TGTGCCAGCAGCCAAGGAACTAGCTCGACAGATACGCAGTATTTT
size: .; V: TRBV29-1; D: .; J: TRBJ2-7; CDR3: CSVGDFYEQYF; DNA: TGCAGCGTCGGGGACTTTTACGAGCAGTACTTC
size: .; V: TRBV19; D: .; J: TRBJ1-1; CDR3: CASSIDGSTEAFF; DNA: TGTGCCAGTAGTATAGATGGTAGTACTGAAGCTTTCTTT
size: .; V: TRBV9; D: .; J: TRBJ2-7; CDR3: CASSSGGYEQYF; DNA: TGTGCCAGCAGCTCAGGTGGGTACGAGCAGTACTTC
size: .; V: TRBV6-6; D: .; J: TRBJ2-1; CDR3: CASQRSYNEQFF; DNA: TGTGCCAGCCAGCGTTCCTACAATGAGCAGTTCTTC
size: .; V: TRBV18; D: .; J: TRBJ2-5; CDR3: CASSPPRLETQYF; DNA: TGTGCCAGCTCACCGCCTAGATTAGAGACCCAGTACTTC
size: .; V: TRBV5-1; D: .; J: TRBJ2-5; CDR3: CASRITGTFQETQYF; DNA: TGCGCCAGCAGGATAACAGGGACCTTCCAAGAGACCCAGTACTTC
size: .; V: TRBV27; D: TRBD1; J: TRBJ1-5; CDR3: CASSPGQVGNQPQHF; DNA: TGTGCCAGCAGTCCGGGACAGGTCGGCAATCAGCCCCAGCATTTT
size: few; V: TRBV6-5; D: TRBD2; J: TRBJ2-7; CDR3: CASSYGGRAYEQYF; DNA: TGTGCCAGCAGTTACGGGGGGAGGGCCTACGAGCAGTACTTC
size: .; V: TRBV7-9; D: TRBD1; J: TRBJ1-6; CDR3: CASSLLGQGAYNSPLHF; DNA: TGTGCCAGCAGCTTATTAGGACAGGGGGCCTATAATTCACCCCTCCACTTT
size: once; V: TRBV28; D: TRBD1; J: TRBJ1-4; CDR3: CASTQWTGAREKLFF; DNA: TGTGCCAGCACTCAATGGACAGGGGCGAGGGAAAAACTGTTTTTT
size: .; V: TRBV5-1; D: .; J: TRBJ1-2; CDR3: CASSLEGFRYGYTF; DNA: TGCGCCAGCAGCTTGGAGGGGTTTCGCTATGGCTACACCTTC